The 28 T cell receptor beta chains reported below all come from one sample, sequenced in a study of CD8+CD57+ T cells in acquired aplastic anemia. The template for TCR beta VDJ and CDR3 sequence profiling was genomic DNA. TCRdb re-derived calls from the reads in MiXCR, one entry per CDR3 protein. Of about half a million distinct CDR3 sequences detected, under 40% appear once; the ten largest clones hold roughly 0.89%. Those patients picked for sequencing had displayed CD8+CD57+ cell expansion on flow cytometry. Material: sorted CD4+, CD8+, or CD8+CD57+ T cells (not recorded which) from PBMCs. The source is a human donor with aplastic anemia.

This clonotype was found many times. V gene TRBV19 combines with J gene TRBJ2-1; D gene uncertain. V was pared by 0 bases and J by 0 bases, with 3 bases between. The V gene's germline CDR1 is LNHDA and CDR2 SQIVND (reference sequence). This CDR3 region has 14 residues. DNA for the CDR3: TGTGCCAGTAGTATAGACTTCTCCTACAATGAGCAGTTCTTC. As protein: CASSIDFSYNEQFF.

This chain connects TRBV3-1 to TRBJ1-6; a possible D gene is TRBD1 (6 bases). Looked up from germline, CDR1 is LGHDT and CDR2 is YNNKEL (reference sequence). This CDR3 comprises 15 residues. V dropped 0 bases and J dropped 16 bases, with 19 bases sitting between them. The CDR3 DNA is TGTGCCAGCAGCCAAGATCGCCTACTACAGGGTCCTCTCCACTTT. Translating it yields CASSQDRLLQGPLHF.

The chain uses TRBV20-1 and TRBJ1-5; D possibly corresponds to TRBD1 (5 bases). The CDR3 totals 13 residues. V lost 4 bases, J lost 9 bases, and 16 bases lay in between. Germline CDR1 and CDR2: DFQATT and SNEGSKA (reference sequence). The CDR3 loop reads CSAKGQAGPPQHF. CDR3 nucleotides: TGCAGTGCTAAGGGGCAGGCGGGCCCGCCCCAGCATTTT.

The chain carries TRBV6-1 and TRBJ1-5; tentatively, D is TRBD1 (6 bases). Deletions cut 4 bases from V and 0 bases from J, with 16 bases between. CDR3 length: 17 residues. The V gene's germline CDR1 is MNHNS and CDR2 SASEGT. The CDR3 sequence: CASSGAWGLDSNQPQHF. Written as DNA, the CDR3 is TGTGCCAGCAGTGGTGCGTGGGGGCTCGATAGCAATCAGCCCCAGCATTTT.

This clonotype is a singleton in its sample. At one end, the junction sequence differs from germline, possibly due to a read error. The rearrangement joins TRBV19 to TRBJ2-2; possibly TRBD2 for D (5 bases). Germline lookup yields CDR1 LNHDA and CDR2 SQIVND (reference sequence). CDR3 length: 13 amino acids. CDR3 coding DNA: TGTGCCAGTAGTATAAAGCGTACCGGGGAGCTGGTTTTT. As protein: CASSIKRTGELVF.

This clonotype occurred many times. The V call is TRBV2, the J call TRBJ2-7; TRBD2 matches at 9 bases. J gave up 2 bases and V 4 bases, and 6 bases lay outside the gene matches. The CDR3 runs to 15 residues. Germline CDR1 and CDR2: SNHLY and FYNNEI. The CDR3 loop is CASSGGASGTYEQYF. In DNA, the CDR3 is TGTGCCAGCAGTGGAGGGGCTAGCGGGACCTACGAGCAGTACTTC.

In the case of this clonotype: This could be a read error, since a much larger clone is one nucleotide away. A read error is likely, as this CDR3 ends without the conserved phenylalanine or tryptophan. The chain couples TRBV19 to TRBJ1-3, with D perhaps matching TRBD1 (6 bases). V shed 5 bases and J shed 4 bases, with 9 bases lying between them. The CDR3 has 13 amino acids. From germline, CDR1 is LNHDA and CDR2 SQIVND (reference sequence). The CDR3 region is CASSQGTGNTIYS. Here the CDR3 DNA reads TGTGCCAGTAGTCAAGGGACAGGAAACACCATATATTCT.

There are a few counts of this clonotype. The V and J genes are TRBV7-9 and TRBJ2-5; D possibly corresponds to TRBD1 (6 bases). From germline, CDR1 is SEHNR and CDR2 FQNEAQ (reference sequence). CDR3 length: 15 amino acids. V lost 1 base to trimming and J lost 5 bases, with 14 bases between them. The DNA for the CDR3 is TGTGCCAGCAGCTTAGTCATCAGGGGTGGGGAGACCCAGTACTTC. Protein sequence: CASSLVIRGGETQYF.

Details on this clonotype: This may be a read error: a much more frequent sequence differs by one nucleotide. The chain recombines TRBV20-1 with TRBJ1-5; D is unclear. This CDR3 region has 15 residues. Germline-derived CDR1 and CDR2 are DFQATT and SNEGSKA (reference sequence). Trimming left V 2 bases short and J 5 bases short, with 16 bases between. CDR3 in DNA: TGCAGTGCTAGACTCTCCTGGGAGCACGATCAGCCCCAGCATTTT. Protein: CSARLSWEHDQPQHF.

This clonotype was seen at least ten times. The rearrangement links TRBV2 to TRBJ2-7; the D gene is possibly TRBD1 (5 bases). The CDR3 runs to 15 residues. Trimming took off 0 bases at V and 2 bases at J, with 11 bases between the two ends. Germline V gives CDR1 SNHLY, CDR2 FYNNEI. CDR3 sequence: CASSEALTGTYEQYF. CDR3 nucleotide sequence: TGTGCCAGCAGTGAAGCGCTAACAGGAACCTACGAGCAGTACTTC. Combining the CDR3 with reference TRBV2 and TRBJ2-7 gives the whole variable domain EPEVTQTPSHQVTQMGQEVILRCVPISNHLYFYWYRQILGQKVEFLVSFYNNEISEKSEIFDDQFSVERPDGSNFTLKIRSTKLEDSAMYFCASSEALTGTYEQYFGPGTRLTVT.

The rearrangement links TRBV20-1 to TRBJ2-3; unclear D gene. Trimming removed 2 bases at V and 5 bases at J, with 14 bases between. The CDR3 has 14 residues. The germline gives CDR1 DFQATT, CDR2 SNEGSKA (reference sequence). CDR3 amino acids: CSARPISPIDTQYF. The CDR3 DNA sequence: TGCAGTGCTAGACCCATCTCACCGATAGATACGCAGTATTTT.

The J gene is TRBJ2-3, the V gene TRBV24-1; no firm D call. CDR1 is KGHDR, CDR2 SFDVKD, per germline. The ends were cut back, 5 bases at V and 5 bases at J, with 19 bases in the middle. This CDR3 region has 16 residues. This CDR3 is CATSAPTGVIGDTQYF. The CDR3, as DNA: TGTGCCACCAGTGCCCCGACGGGCGTCATCGGAGATACGCAGTATTTT.

The chain has TRBV10-2 and TRBJ2-1; 14 bases fit TRBD2. The CDR3 has 17 residues. Germline V gene lookup returns CDR1 WSHSY and CDR2 SAAADI. The junction had 6 bases not matched to a gene; V was cut back by 7 bases and J by 1 base. In DNA, the CDR3 is TGCGCCAGCAAAGGGACTAGCGGGAGCTCATCCTACAATGAGCAGTTCTTC. It translates to CASKGTSGSSSYNEQFF.

This clonotype has ten or more counts. The rearrangement uses TRBV19 and TRBJ2-7; 9 bases are shared with TRBD1. The CDR3 consists of 15 residues. Germline values: CDR1 LNHDA, CDR2 SQIVND (reference sequence). V dropped 3 bases and J dropped 4; count of bases not matched to a gene: 7. The CDR3 DNA reads as TGTGCCAGTAGTATTGCACAGGGGGCACTTTACGAGCAGTACTTC. This gives the protein CASSIAQGALYEQYF.

This rearrangement joins TRBV25-1 to TRBJ2-3; 8 bases line up with TRBD2. The germline V gene has CDR1 MGHDK and CDR2 SYGVNS. V was pared by 5 bases and J by 7 bases, with 11 bases of the junction left unmatched. This CDR3 region has 15 residues. CDR3: CASSSLGGGGNTQYF. Written as DNA, the CDR3 is TGTGCCAGCAGTTCCCTCGGGGGGGGCGGTAATACGCAGTATTTT.

The table lists this clonotype with a few counts. The CDR3 coding sequence is TGTGCCAGCAGACCGGGACACTTACTTTACGAGCAGTACTTC. This codes for CASRPGHLLYEQYF. The chain is built from TRBV6-2 or TRBV6-3 and TRBJ2-7; perhaps TRBD1 as D (6 bases). The germline V and J ends were trimmed by 6 bases and 4 bases, with 16 bases remaining between them. The germline V gene has CDR1 MNHEY and CDR2 SVGEGT. The CDR3 has 14 amino acids.

This clonotype showed up just a few times. V gene TRBV20-1 combines with J gene TRBJ1-5; 7 bases agree with TRBD1. CDR3 length equals 18 residues. Losses at the gene ends were 0 bases for V and 0 bases for J; bases not matched to a gene: 11. CDR1 is DFQATT and CDR2 is SNEGSKA in the germline V gene (reference sequence). The CDR3 region has the DNA TGCAGTGCTAGAGACGTCGGGCAGGGGGTCTATAGCAATCAGCCCCAGCATTTT. It translates to CSARDVGQGVYSNQPQHF.

This clonotype occurred a few times. V usage is TRBV12-3 or TRBV12-4 and J usage is TRBJ1-2, with D perhaps TRBD1 (6 bases). The CDR3 is 12 residues long. The V and J ends lost 6 bases and 8 bases respectively, with 13 bases between them. Written as DNA, the CDR3 is TGTGCCAGCAGACCGGACAGTGGGGGCTACACCTTC. Protein product: CASRPDSGGYTF.

This chain uses TRBV6-1 with TRBJ1-5; D is possibly TRBD1 (5 bases). CDR1 MNHNS and CDR2 SASEGT come from the germline V gene. The CDR3 spans 20 residues. V was clipped by 2 bases and J by 0 bases, with 23 bases between them. The CDR3 DNA sequence: TGTGCCAGCAGTGAATGGATAGTCGGCACAAGAGGGGTTAGCAATCAGCCCCAGCATTTT. Residues: CASSEWIVGTRGVSNQPQHF.

The rearrangement joins TRBV10-1 to TRBJ1-6; a possible D gene is TRBD1 (6 bases). Looked up from germline, CDR1 is WNHNN and CDR2 is SYGVQD (reference sequence). The CDR3 sequence is 14 residues long. CDR3 amino acids: CAGRTVLLSTPLHF. The CDR3, as DNA: TGCGCTGGCAGGACAGTTTTGTTGAGTACACCCCTCCACTTT.

This clonotype was counted ten times or more. The rearrangement uses TRBV12-3 or TRBV12-4 and TRBJ1-5; possible D gene TRBD1, 5 bases. V was shortened by 6 bases and J by 0 bases, with 9 bases between the two germline ends. The CDR3 loop spans 14 amino acids. The CDR3 sequence: CASRQGGSNQPQHF. The CDR3 nucleotides read TGTGCCAGCAGGCAGGGAGGTAGCAATCAGCCCCAGCATTTT.

The chain employs TRBV20-1 and TRBJ1-5; possible D gene TRBD1, 5 bases. This CDR3 is 15 amino acids long. Trimming took 3 bases from V and 0 from J, leaving 12 bases between them. CDR1 is DFQATT, CDR2 SNEGSKA, per germline (reference sequence). The CDR3 DNA follows: TGCAGTGCTAGGGGGGACGGAGATAGCAATCAGCCCCAGCATTTT. Protein product: CSARGDGDSNQPQHF.

The rearrangement joins TRBV10-3 to TRBJ1-2, with 7 bases matching TRBD1. The V and J ends lost 7 bases and 7 bases, in that order; junction bases with no gene match: 18. The CDR3 has 16 amino acids. Germline loops: CDR1 ENHRY, CDR2 SYGVKD. Here the CDR3 DNA reads TGTGCCATCACCGAGGGGGGACAGCATCCTCCGGTTGGCTACACCTTC. Its translation: CAITEGGQHPPVGYTF.

The V call is TRBV10-3, the J call TRBJ1-2, with D possibly matching TRBD1 (5 bases). CDR3 length: 13 amino acids. The V and J ends lost 10 bases and 6 bases respectively, with 18 bases between them. The germline CDR1 and CDR2 sequences are ENHRY and SYGVKD. Written as DNA, the CDR3 is TGTGCCAGCAGAATAACAGGAATCGATGGCTACACCTTC. The encoded protein is CASRITGIDGYTF.

This clonotype was found a few times. The V gene is TRBV7-3, the J gene TRBJ2-1; D not certain. V lost 0 bases and J 0 bases, leaving 15 bases between the germline ends. Germline V CDR1 and CDR2: SGHTA, FQGTGA. This CDR3 is built from 18 residues. CDR3 DNA: TGTGCCAGCAGCTTAACCCCGGCTGACACGAGCTCCTACAATGAGCAGTTCTTC. Translation gives CASSLTPADTSSYNEQFF.

The chain joins TRBV7-2 to TRBJ1-2; weak D call: TRBD1 (6 bases). CDR1 and CDR2 (germline): SGHTA, FQGNSA. There are 14 residues in the CDR3. The V and J ends lost 5 bases and 4 bases respectively, with 14 bases between them. The CDR3 bases are TGTGCCAGCAGCCGCGAAGGGGGTGGCTATGGCTACACCTTC. It encodes CASSREGGGYGYTF.

With respect to this clonotype: A much larger clone sits a single nucleotide away, making a read error possible. The chain links TRBV5-1 to TRBJ1-2; 8 positions match TRBD1. The V and J ends lost 4 bases and 6 bases, in that order; junction bases with no gene match: 14. From germline, CDR1 is SGHRS and CDR2 YFSETQ. The CDR3 spans 16 residues. CDR3 nucleotides: TGCGCCAGCAGCCATAATGATACCAGGGGGCGTGATGGCTACACCTTC. This encodes CASSHNDTRGRDGYTF. Full variable domain (rest looked up from reference TRBV5-1 and TRBJ1-2): KAGVTQTPRYLIKTRGQQVTLSCSPISGHRSVSWYQQTPGQGLQFLFEYFSETQRNKGNFPGRFSGRQFSNSRSEMNVSTLELGDSALYLCASSHNDTRGRDGYTFGSGTRLTVV.

This rearrangement joins TRBV19 to TRBJ1-6; maybe TRBD1 (6 bases). The CDR3 extends over 14 amino acids. The germline CDR1 and CDR2 sequences are LNHDA and SQIVND (reference sequence). Trimming removed 7 bases at V and 5 bases at J, with 12 bases between. CDR3: CASNYRADNSPLHF. CDR3 DNA: TGTGCCAGTAATTACAGGGCCGATAATTCACCCCTCCACTTT. The variable domain in full, with the rest retrieved from reference TRBV19 and TRBJ1-6, is DGGITQSPKYLFRKEGQNVTLSCEQNLNHDAMYWYRQDPGQGLRLIYYSQIVNDFQKGDIAEGYSVSREKKESFPLTVTSAQKNPTAFYLCASNYRADNSPLHFGNGTRLTVT.